This T cell receptor (beta chain) was observed in a study of blood T cell repertoires in COVID-19 (TCRdb year 2020). Broadly, across the study: Samples covering the acute and convalescent phases of COVID-19 were provided by collaborators in the United States, Italy and Spain. HLA class I and class II types, where available, came from metadata supplied by the sample provider rather than from assay-based typing. The prospective study material was composed of cDNA or gDNA derived from T cells, B-cell-depleted T cells, or PBMCs. The repertoires were released in a freely available public database intended as a resource for research on the immune response to SARS-CoV-2. The dataset comprised deeply sampled blood TCRbeta repertoires from subjects exposed to, actively infected with, or recovered from COVID-19. Samples were obtained from the ongoing ImmuneRACE study (first 160 participants) and from 1,254 subjects provided by 6 global collaborators. Nearly every sample came with metadata listing a de-identified subject ID, COVID-19 status, age in years and sex. What the research found in general, with its limitations: Clinical and demographic metadata were provided uncurated, with the amount varying by source and participant.

The immunoSEQ Assay, a bias-controlled multiplex PCR, was used to amplify TCRbeta CDR3 regions from genomic DNA. The authors' pipeline ran thus. The number of nucleated cells in each sample was estimated by amplification of reference gene primers within the assay. To quantify the absolute abundance of each unique TCRbeta CDR3 rearrangement, sequence reads were collapsed and filtered. Productive Simpson clonality was computed per sample as the square root of Simpson's diversity index over productive rearrangements. The immuneACCESS repertoire file appears here via TCRdb, limited to in-frame rearrangements. These files lack a portion of the clones; in checked studies, under half of the deficit traces to unresolved V genes, and the cause of the others is not known. V, J and clone size derive from that table, while D and trimming were established from the DNA sequence. The sample yields around 220,000 clones; 85% to 90% were counted once. Under 15% of the sample goes to the ten largest clones.

Concerning this clone itself: Its cognate antigen has yet to be identified. Base qualities are not recorded, but no much larger clone differs from it by a single base.

From its cysteine to its phenylalanine, the CDR3 spans 12 amino acids. Only the CDR3 portion is preserved as DNA: 36 bases, with reading frame beginning at the first base. Trimming takes 7 bases from V and 6 bases from J, and the germline ends sit 10 bases apart. The germline V gene encodes CDR1 MDHEN and CDR2 SYDVKM. Participants in the prospective study were aged roughly 18 to 100 years, lived in under 30 United States geographic areas, and enrolled through a virtual design. To assign participants to cohorts, the prospective study relied on clinical history that participants themselves reported in a screening survey and a study questionnaire. Mobile phlebotomists in the prospective study collected whole blood, serum and a nasopharyngeal or oropharyngeal swab from every participant. Participants in the prospective study had the option to provide additional blood draws and questionnaires over an approximately 2-month period. Prospective study blood samples were shipped either frozen or at room temperature before DNA extraction.

The source material was PBMCs or T cells enriched from blood (not recorded which). The chain is encoded by TRBV28 joined to TRBJ1-5, with the D gene too uncertain to name. This TCR derives from a woman between 45 and 65 years old with acute COVID-19. The DNA reads as follows: TGTGCCAGCACCGACTCGTCTCAGCCCCAGCATTTT. This yields the protein CASTDSSQPQHF.